This TCR beta chain was sequenced for a study of T cell responses to AZD1222 COVID-19 vaccine. TCRdb's copy holds only in-frame clones and misses some; the assay was immunoSEQ multiplex PCR. The sample lists 100,000 to 150,000 clones, roughly 93% seen once, with around 1% in the top ten. The V end lost 1 base, the J end lost 6 bases, and 16 bases lay between the germline ends. The CDR3 loop spans 15 amino acids. Germline V gene sequence: CDR1 LGHNA, CDR2 YNFKEQ. This TCR was sampled from an adult who received the AZD1222 COVID-19 vaccine. The chain uses TRBV4-2 and TRBJ2-7; D may match TRBD1 or TRBD2 (7 bases each). The specimen was peripheral blood, collected 28 days after the second AZD1222 dose. CDR3 protein: CASSQGRERTGEQYF. In DNA form, the CDR3 reads TGTGCCAGCAGCCAAGGGCGGGAGAGGACAGGCGAGCAGTACTTC.